This T cell receptor beta chain derives from a study of blood T cell repertoires in COVID-19. Study-level information: COVID-19 samples from acute and convalescent phases originated in the United States, Italy and Spain.

Germline V gives CDR1 SGHRS, CDR2 YFSETQ. J lost 0 bases, V lost 5 bases, and 4 bases had no gene match. This CDR3 comprises 14 residues. Recruitment covered about two dozen US areas and drew participants whose ages spanned 18 to 89 years. Participants' own reports of clinical history determined their cohort assignment. A remark on this clone: The sample has other DNA sequences that encode this CDR3 too.

Original processing methods: Amplification from reference gene primers served as the basis for estimated nucleated cell counts. Using immunoSEQ multiplex PCR, the repertoire was profiled, and TCRdb retains in-frame clones only, with some absent. V and J calls and clone size are as listed in that table; D and trimming were resolved from the DNA. Altogether 400,000 or so clones are present, around 91% being singletons, with the ten largest covering 0.95% to 1.3%. The sequencing input was PBMCs or T cells enriched from blood (not recorded which). The J gene is TRBJ1-1, the V gene TRBV5-1, with 7 nucleotides matching TRBD1. This receptor was identified in a man aged 25-40 years who had recovered from COVID-19. The CDR3 nucleotides are TGCGCCAGCAGAGAGACAGGGTTGAACACTGAAGCTTTCTTT. Its protein product is CASRETGLNTEAFF. The entire variable domain, with the rest obtained from reference TRBV5-1 and TRBJ1-1, is as follows: KAGVTQTPRYLIKTRGQQVTLSCSPISGHRSVSWYQQTPGQGLQFLFEYFSETQRNKGNFPGRFSGRQFSNSRSEMNVSTLELGDSALYLCASRETGLNTEAFFGQGTRLTVV.